This T cell receptor (beta chain) originates from a study of T cells after posttransplantation cyclophosphamide. Points from the study as a whole: Later post-transplant blood repertoires were often dominated by donor CD8+ memory clones.

Comments on this clone: Its antigen is still unknown.

Profiled with immunoSEQ multiplex PCR; TCRdb holds only in-frame clones, not every one. This sample has about 36,000 clones, with over 75% found just once. CDR1 is SQVTM and CDR2 is ANQGSEA in the germline V gene. V lost 6 bases to trimming and J lost 10 bases; unmatched junction nucleotides: 6. The CDR3 consists of 11 residues. Cyclophosphamide on days +3 and +4 followed busulfan-fludarabine conditioning and a marrow graft. The source material was CD4+ T cells sorted from blood, sampled approximately 1,900 days after a stem cell transplant with posttransplant cyclophosphamide. The receptor comes from a female patient aged 40 to 50 who received an allogeneic stem cell transplant from a related donor, was CMV-positive, and had no GVHD. Some T cells may possibly be graft donor cells. J is TRBJ1-1 and V is TRBV29-1; TRBD1 matches 9 bases. The CDR3 protein is CSVGQGSGAFF. CDR3 DNA sequence: TGCAGCGTCGGACAGGGGAGTGGAGCTTTCTTT.